This passage covers 13 T cell receptor beta chains from one sample sequenced in a study of T-cell reconstitution after alpha-beta-depleted transplantation in children. Unique molecular identifiers tagged the TCRbeta library. In TCRdb, the PCR reads were re-called with MiXCR into one record per CDR3 protein. The sample contains 500,000 or so distinct CDR3 sequences, about 31% of which appear only once. Sample: PBMCs from the stem cell graft donor, taken from the stem cell graft. All receptors come from a human donor who donated a stem cell graft to a child with aplastic anemia.

This clonotype was detected only a few times. The genes are TRBV7-2 and TRBJ2-3, with D perhaps being TRBD1 or TRBD2 (5 bases each). Germline assignment: CDR1 SGHTA and CDR2 FQGNSA. This CDR3 comprises 15 residues. Trimming pared 5 bases from V and 6 bases from J, leaving 18 bases between. The CDR3 spells CASSPGTRLSDTQYF. In nucleotides, the CDR3 is TGTGCCAGCAGCCCCGGGACCCGACTTTCGGATACGCAGTATTTT.

The rearrangement joins TRBV20-1 to TRBJ2-1, with 10 bases matching TRBD2. The V segment lost 5 bases and the J segment 6 bases; nucleotides outside the gene matches: 7. Germline V gives CDR1 DFQATT, CDR2 SNEGSKA (reference sequence). This CDR3 comprises 14 residues. The CDR3 region is CSAGSGGPGNEQFF. The DNA for the CDR3 is TGCAGTGCTGGTAGCGGGGGGCCGGGCAATGAGCAGTTCTTC.

This clonotype was recorded many times. The rearrangement uses TRBV20-1 and TRBJ2-5, with 9 bases fitting TRBD1. Germline V gene lookup returns CDR1 DFQATT and CDR2 SNEGSKA (reference sequence). The CDR3 totals 16 residues. The ends lost 0 bases at V and 4 bases at J; junction bases unmatched: 9. CDR3: CSARDQWGQGRETQYF. In DNA form, the CDR3 reads TGCAGTGCTAGAGATCAGTGGGGACAGGGAAGAGAGACCCAGTACTTC.

This clonotype was found a few times. Sequence at one end of the junction differs from germline and may be a read error. This chain joins TRBV12-3 or TRBV12-4 and TRBJ1-1; D ambiguous. The CDR3 is made up of 14 amino acids. Here the CDR3 DNA reads TGTGCCAGCAGGTTAGTCGCGGAATACACTGAAGCTTTCTTT. This codes for CASRLVAEYTEAFF.

This clonotype was counted between two and nine times. The chain has TRBV5-1 and TRBJ2-1, with 7 positions matching TRBD2. CDR1 and CDR2 from the germline V gene are SGHRS and YFSETQ. The CDR3 is 14 residues long. V trimming: 0 bases; J trimming: 10 bases; junction bases outside the gene matches: 7. In DNA form, the CDR3 reads TGCGCCAGCAGCTTGGATGCGGGAGTTTTCGAGCAGTTCTTC. Translation gives CASSLDAGVFEQFF. Filled out from reference TRBV5-1 and TRBJ2-1, the complete variable domain reads KAGVTQTPRYLIKTRGQQVTLSCSPISGHRSVSWYQQTPGQGLQFLFEYFSETQRNKGNFPGRFSGRQFSNSRSEMNVSTLELGDSALYLCASSLDAGVFEQFFGPGTRLTVL.

The chain links TRBV7-9 to TRBJ2-1; D ambiguous. The germline CDR1 and CDR2 sequences are SEHNR and FQNEAQ (reference sequence). The CDR3 loop spans 14 amino acids. The germline V and J ends were trimmed by 5 bases and 1 base, with 9 bases remaining between them. For the CDR3, the DNA is TGTGCCAGCAGCACTCCCGAGTCCTACAATGAGCAGTTCTTC. Its protein product is CASSTPESYNEQFF.

This clonotype was counted a few times. This sequence joins TRBV5-4 and TRBJ1-1, with D perhaps TRBD1 (5 bases). Looked up from germline, CDR1 is SGHNT and CDR2 is YYREEE (reference sequence). The CDR3 sequence is 16 residues long. V was clipped by 3 bases and J by 4 bases, with 19 bases between them. The CDR3 region is CASSSGGSGPFTEAFF. The CDR3 DNA reads TGTGCCAGCAGCTCCGGGGGTAGTGGGCCGTTCACTGAAGCTTTCTTT.

V is TRBV20-1 and J is TRBJ2-3; TRBD2 agrees at 11 bases. The V segment lost 1 base and the J segment 6 bases; nucleotides outside the gene matches: 6. The length of the CDR3 is 15 residues. The germline gives CDR1 DFQATT, CDR2 SNEGSKA (reference sequence). The CDR3 DNA reads TGCAGTGCTAGAGTAGCGGGAGGGCCAGGGGATACGCAGTATTTT. Its translation is CSARVAGGPGDTQYF.

This clonotype was detected many times. The J gene is TRBJ2-1, the V gene TRBV7-2; weak D call: TRBD1 (6 bases). CDR1 and CDR2 (germline): SGHTA, FQGNSA. Trimming left V 2 bases short and J 0 bases short, with 11 bases between. The CDR3 covers 16 residues. In DNA form, the CDR3 reads TGTGCCAGCAGCTTACTAGGACAGAGCTCCTACAATGAGCAGTTCTTC. Amino acids: CASSLLGQSSYNEQFF.

This sequence joins TRBV5-1 and TRBJ2-3; a weak D match, TRBD2 (6 bases). Germline-derived CDR1 and CDR2 are SGHRS and YFSETQ. CDR3 size: 14 residues. V was clipped by 4 bases and J by 2 bases, with 11 bases between them. The CDR3 is CASSLTSSTDTQYF. The CDR3 DNA follows: TGCGCCAGCAGCCTGACTAGTTCCACAGATACGCAGTATTTT. The full variable domain, in which reference TRBV5-1 and TRBJ2-3 provide the parts outside the CDR3, is KAGVTQTPRYLIKTRGQQVTLSCSPISGHRSVSWYQQTPGQGLQFLFEYFSETQRNKGNFPGRFSGRQFSNSRSEMNVSTLELGDSALYLCASSLTSSTDTQYFGPGTRLTVL.

The V and J genes are TRBV5-1 and TRBJ1-1; D is undetermined. Trimming took 0 bases from V and 3 from J, leaving 12 bases between them. CDR3 length equals 15 residues. Germline CDR1 reads SGHRS; CDR2 reads YFSETQ. This chain's CDR3 is CASSLVGSTDTEAFF. The DNA for the CDR3 is TGCGCCAGCAGCTTGGTGGGCAGCACCGACACTGAAGCTTTCTTT.

The genes are TRBV27 and TRBJ2-5, with D possibly TRBD1 on 6 matching bases. In germline, CDR1 is MNHEY, CDR2 SMNVEV (reference sequence). The V end was cut by 2 bases, the J end by 1 base, with 17 bases between. The CDR3 consists of 17 residues. The CDR3 region is CASSLAWGRGSQETQYF. CDR3 DNA sequence: TGTGCCAGCAGTTTAGCATGGGGCAGGGGAAGCCAAGAGACCCAGTACTTC.

This chain connects TRBV12-3 or TRBV12-4 to TRBJ2-1; D gene uncertain. The CDR3 has 14 amino acids. The V gene lost 10 bases and the J gene lost 1 base, with 14 bases spanning the gap. The CDR3 DNA is TGTGCCACGATTTTAGCCCAGTCCTACAATGAGCAGTTCTTC. Its protein product is CATILAQSYNEQFF.